A selection of T cell receptor beta chains follows, all from one sample in a study of T-cell reconstitution after alpha-beta-depleted transplantation in children. TCRdb recomputed calls from the PCR reads with MiXCR, one row per CDR3 protein. The profile shows 200,000 to 300,000 distinct CDR3 sequences, under 30% of them singletons. This sample comprised PBMCs, obtained before TCRalphabeta/CD19-depleted stem cell transplant. All receptors come from a girl aged 2 to 9 with Fanconi anemia, due to receive a stem cell transplant. Both conserved end residues are part of each CDR3. The D gene is left open where the match is weak. Some rows have no size entry. The others give once, few or many, or a class for an expanded clone.

clone size | D gene | J gene | V gene | CDR3 protein | CDR3 DNA
many | - | TRBJ1-4 | TRBV29-1 | CSVIAGADEKLFF | TGCAGCGTTATCGCGGGGGCCGATGAAAAACTGTTTTTT
few | - | TRBJ2-3 | TRBV29-1 | CSVSSIMQYF | TGCAGCGTGTCTAGCATAATGCAGTATTTT
many | TRBD1 | TRBJ2-5 | TRBV29-1 | CSSYRGPETQYF | TGCAGCTCATACAGGGGCCCAGAGACCCAGTACTTC
- | TRBD1 | TRBJ2-7 | TRBV5-1 | CASSLTSRGTYEQYF | TGCGCCAGCAGCTTGACTTCCAGGGGGACCTACGAGCAGTACTTC
- | - | TRBJ2-7 | TRBV5-1 | CASSPSSLGYEQYF | TGCGCCAGCAGCCCAAGTTCTTTAGGGTACGAGCAGTACTTC
- | TRBD2 | TRBJ2-1 | TRBV20-1 | CSARDRSGGLYNEQFF | TGCAGTGCTAGAGATCGAAGCGGGGGGCTCTACAATGAGCAGTTCTTC
many | TRBD2 | TRBJ2-3 | TRBV6-4 | CASSERETDTQYF | TGTGCCAGCAGTGAGCGGGAGACAGATACGCAGTATTTT
once | TRBD2 | TRBJ2-7 | TRBV4-1 | CASSSRTSGSYEQYF | TGCGCCAGCAGTTCAAGGACTAGCGGGAGCTACGAGCAGTACTTC
- | TRBD1 | TRBJ2-7 | TRBV20-1 | CSARDRDRGKYEQYF | TGCAGTGCTAGAGATCGTGACAGGGGAAAGTACGAGCAGTACTTC
many | - | TRBJ2-3 | TRBV7-2 | CASSKGRGSTDTQYF | TGTGCCAGCAGTAAAGGAAGGGGCTCCACAGATACGCAGTATTTT
- | - | TRBJ2-7 | TRBV20-1 | CSARVLARGYEQYF | TGCAGTGCTAGAGTCCTTGCTAGGGGCTACGAGCAGTACTTC
many | - | TRBJ2-3 | TRBV20-1 | CSARLDGPDTQYF | TGCAGTGCTCGACTAGATGGCCCAGATACGCAGTATTTT
many | TRBD2 | TRBJ2-2 | TRBV20-1 | CSARAGINTGELFF | TGCAGTGCTCGAGCGGGGATAAACACCGGGGAGCTGTTTTTT
- | - | TRBJ1-2 | TRBV6-6 | CASSPGRNYGYTF | TGTGCCAGCAGCCCGGGGAGGAACTATGGCTACACCTTC
- | TRBD1 | TRBJ2-7 | TRBV29-1 | CSGVRDRAPYEQYF | TGCAGCGGCGTCCGGGACAGAGCGCCCTACGAGCAGTACTTC
few | - | TRBJ2-5 | TRBV7-3 | CASSQQGSTGVGTQYF | TGTGCCAGCAGCCAACAGGGTAGTACGGGAGTGGGGACCCAGTACTTC
- | TRBD2 | TRBJ2-7 | TRBV28 | CASRPSGRVGYEQYF | TGTGCCAGCAGGCCGAGCGGGAGGGTAGGCTACGAGCAGTACTTC
- | TRBD2 | TRBJ2-3 | TRBV2 | CASKEDGRAGLISHRDTQYF | TGTGCCAGCAAGGAGGACGGGAGGGCCGGGCTGATCTCCCATCGCGATACGCAGTATTTT
- | TRBD1 | TRBJ2-7 | TRBV12-3/TRBV12-4 | CASSFGTGIDEQYF | TGTGCCAGCAGTTTCGGGACAGGGATAGACGAGCAGTACTTC
many | - | TRBJ2-1 | TRBV20-1 | CSARRVANEQFF | TGCAGTGCCCGAAGGGTTGCCAATGAGCAGTTCTTC
many | TRBD1 | TRBJ1-2 | TRBV29-1 | CSVEGPPGQGAGGYTF | TGCAGCGTTGAGGGGCCGCCGGGACAGGGGGCCGGTGGCTACACCTTC
- | - | TRBJ2-2 | TRBV29-1 | CSVGTENTGELFF | TGCAGCGTTGGGACGGAGAACACCGGGGAGCTGTTTTTT
many | - | TRBJ1-2 | TRBV29-1 | CSVDPERDGYTF | TGCAGCGTTGATCCCGAACGTGATGGCTACACCTTC
once | - | TRBJ1-2 | TRBV12-3/TRBV12-4 | CASRWGGSPNYGYTF | TGTGCCAGCAGATGGGGGGGCAGCCCGAACTATGGCTACACCTTC
- | - | TRBJ2-1 | TRBV11-2 | CASTTATANNEQFF | TGTGCCAGCACCACGGCGACAGCTAACAATGAGCAGTTCTTC
few | - | TRBJ2-7 | TRBV28 | CASSQGQPLAQYF | TGTGCCAGCAGTCAAGGACAGCCTTTGGCGCAGTACTTC
once | TRBD1 | TRBJ2-7 | TRBV5-1 | CASSSRQGAQTYEQYF | TGCGCCAGCAGCTCGAGACAGGGGGCCCAAACCTACGAGCAGTACTTC
few | - | TRBJ1-2 | TRBV20-1 | CSASDQVDSYGYTF | TGCAGTGCTAGTGACCAGGTGGATTCCTATGGCTACACCTTC
- | - | TRBJ2-7 | TRBV7-8 | CASSLGGKKYF | TGTGCCAGCAGCTTAGGTGGGAAGAAGTACTTC
many | TRBD1 | TRBJ2-7 | TRBV29-1 | CSVVPGTGTLYEQYF | TGCAGCGTTGTACCCGGGACAGGAACACTCTACGAGCAGTACTTC
- | - | TRBJ2-2 | TRBV29-1 | CSVLLRTGELFF | TGCAGCGTTCTATTAAGGACCGGGGAGCTGTTTTTT
many | - | TRBJ2-3 | TRBV27 | CASSFGQTTDTQYF | TGTGCCAGCAGTTTTGGGCAAACCACAGATACGCAGTATTTT
few | - | TRBJ2-7 | TRBV4-1 | CASSQDLADLLPYEQYF | TGCGCCAGCAGCCAAGATTTGGCGGACCTCCTCCCTTACGAGCAGTACTTC
many | TRBD1 | TRBJ2-1 | TRBV6-1 | CASSPIGTGAYNEQFF | TGTGCCAGCAGCCCCATCGGGACAGGGGCATACAATGAGCAGTTCTTC
few | - | TRBJ2-7 | TRBV27 | CASSAGKTYEQYF | TGTGCCAGCAGTGCCGGGAAAACCTACGAGCAGTACTTC
many | TRBD2 | TRBJ2-2 | TRBV12-3/TRBV12-4 | CASSPGGNGELFF | TGTGCCAGCAGCCCCGGGGGGAACGGGGAGCTGTTTTTT
- | - | TRBJ2-7 | TRBV27 | CASSLSSGDEQYF | TGTGCCAGCAGTTTATCGTCGGGGGACGAGCAGTACTTC
few | TRBD2 | TRBJ2-7 | TRBV9 | CASSVGGGLAGGYEQYF | TGTGCCAGCAGCGTAGGAGGAGGACTAGCGGGAGGCTACGAGCAGTACTTC
many | - | TRBJ2-2 | TRBV29-1 | CSVVDTGELFF | TGCAGCGTTGTGGACACCGGGGAGCTGTTTTTT
many | TRBD1 | TRBJ2-6 | TRBV29-1 | CSVSTGAGANVLTF | TGCAGCGTTTCGACAGGGGCTGGGGCCAACGTCCTGACTTTC
- | - | TRBJ2-5 | TRBV6-1 | CASSVEFTYQETQYF | TGTGCCAGCAGTGTTGAATTTACCTACCAAGAGACCCAGTACTTC
many | TRBD1 | TRBJ1-2 | TRBV28 | CASSLWPWTGDYGYTF | TGTGCCAGCAGTTTATGGCCTTGGACAGGGGACTATGGCTACACCTTC
few | - | TRBJ2-7 | TRBV5-6 | CASSYRLFREQYF | TGTGCCAGCAGCTACAGGCTATTTCGGGAGCAGTACTTC
- | - | TRBJ2-3 | TRBV29-1 | CSVEVPPERGQYF | TGCAGCGTTGAAGTCCCGCCCGAGAGAGGGCAGTATTTT
- | - | TRBJ1-2 | TRBV29-1 | CSAYRANYGYTF | TGCAGCGCCTACAGGGCTAACTATGGCTACACCTTC
many | TRBD2 | TRBJ2-1 | TRBV7-2 | CASSLATSGGKRGSYNEQFF | TGTGCCAGCAGCTTAGCGACTAGCGGGGGGAAGAGGGGATCCTACAATGAGCAGTTCTTC
- | - | TRBJ2-5 | TRBV24-1 | CATSDPTPEFGETQYF | TGTGCCACCAGTGATCCTACTCCGGAATTTGGGGAGACCCAGTACTTC
many | TRBD1 | TRBJ1-1 | TRBV20-1 | CSAGQGSGGSEAFF | TGCAGTGCTGGACAGGGAAGTGGTGGCTCTGAAGCTTTCTTT
- | - | TRBJ2-1 | TRBV5-6 | CASSLAITGGYNEQFF | TGTGCCAGCAGCTTGGCCATTACAGGCGGCTACAATGAGCAGTTCTTC
- | TRBD2 | TRBJ2-7 | TRBV4-1 | CASSQLAGVSYEQYF | TGCGCCAGCAGCCAACTAGCGGGAGTATCCTACGAGCAGTACTTC
many | - | TRBJ1-2 | TRBV6-5 | CASTPGRVGGYTF | TGTGCCAGCACCCCGGGTCGTGTGGGAGGCTACACCTTC